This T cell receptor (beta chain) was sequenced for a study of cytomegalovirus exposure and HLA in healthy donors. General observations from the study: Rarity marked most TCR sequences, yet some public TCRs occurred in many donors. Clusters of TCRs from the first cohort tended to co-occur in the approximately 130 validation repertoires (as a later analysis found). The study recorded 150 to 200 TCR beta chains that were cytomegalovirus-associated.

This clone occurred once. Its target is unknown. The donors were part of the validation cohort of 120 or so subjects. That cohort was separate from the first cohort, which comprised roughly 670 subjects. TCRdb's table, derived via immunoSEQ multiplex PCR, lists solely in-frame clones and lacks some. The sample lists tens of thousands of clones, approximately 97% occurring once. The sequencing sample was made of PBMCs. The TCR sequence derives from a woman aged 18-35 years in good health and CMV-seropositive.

CDR3 sequence: CASSQQGTIYEQYF. The CDR3 DNA is TGTGCCAGCAGCCAACAGGGGACCATCTACGAGCAGTACTTC. The chain couples TRBV7-9 to TRBJ2-7, with TRBD1 identical over 7 bases. V was pared by 5 bases and J by 3 bases, with 7 bases of the junction left unmatched. This CDR3 spans 14 amino acids. Germline V CDR1 and CDR2: SEHNR, FQNEAQ (reference sequence).